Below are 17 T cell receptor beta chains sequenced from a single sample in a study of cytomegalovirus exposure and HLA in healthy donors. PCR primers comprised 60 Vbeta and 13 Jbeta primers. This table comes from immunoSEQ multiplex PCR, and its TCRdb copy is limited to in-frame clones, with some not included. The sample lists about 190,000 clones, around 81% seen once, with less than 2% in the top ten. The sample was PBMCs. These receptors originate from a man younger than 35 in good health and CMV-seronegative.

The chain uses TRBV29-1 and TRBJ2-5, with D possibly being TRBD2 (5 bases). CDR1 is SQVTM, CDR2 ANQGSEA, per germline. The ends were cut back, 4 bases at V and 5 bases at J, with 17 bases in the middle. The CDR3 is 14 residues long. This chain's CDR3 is CSVGFATRRETQYF. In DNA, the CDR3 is TGCAGCGTTGGGTTCGCGACAAGGAGGGAGACCCAGTACTTC.

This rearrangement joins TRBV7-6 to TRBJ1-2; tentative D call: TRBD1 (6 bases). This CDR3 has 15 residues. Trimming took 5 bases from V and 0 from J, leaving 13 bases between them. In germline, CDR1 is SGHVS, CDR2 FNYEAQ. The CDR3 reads CASSPADSTNYGYTF. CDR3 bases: TGTGCCAGCAGCCCGGCGGACAGCACTAACTATGGCTACACCTTC.

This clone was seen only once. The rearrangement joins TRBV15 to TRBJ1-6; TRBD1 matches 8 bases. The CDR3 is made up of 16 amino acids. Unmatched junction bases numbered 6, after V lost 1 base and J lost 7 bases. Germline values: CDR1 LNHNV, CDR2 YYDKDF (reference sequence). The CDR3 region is CATSRGMGQENSPLHF. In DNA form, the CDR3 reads TGTGCCACCAGCAGAGGAATGGGACAGGAAAATTCACCCCTCCACTTT.

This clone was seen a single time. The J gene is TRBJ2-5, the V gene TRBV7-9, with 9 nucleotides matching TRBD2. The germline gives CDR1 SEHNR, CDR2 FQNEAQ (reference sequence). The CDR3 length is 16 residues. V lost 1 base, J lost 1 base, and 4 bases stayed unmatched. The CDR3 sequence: CASSLVSGSRQETQYF. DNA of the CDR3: TGTGCCAGCAGCTTAGTTAGCGGGAGCCGCCAAGAGACCCAGTACTTC.

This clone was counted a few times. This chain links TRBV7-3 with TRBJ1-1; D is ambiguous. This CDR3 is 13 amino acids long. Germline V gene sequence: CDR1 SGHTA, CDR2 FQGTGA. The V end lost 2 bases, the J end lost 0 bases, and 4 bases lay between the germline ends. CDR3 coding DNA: TGTGCCAGCAGCTTATCGGTGAACACTGAAGCTTTCTTT. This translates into CASSLSVNTEAFF.

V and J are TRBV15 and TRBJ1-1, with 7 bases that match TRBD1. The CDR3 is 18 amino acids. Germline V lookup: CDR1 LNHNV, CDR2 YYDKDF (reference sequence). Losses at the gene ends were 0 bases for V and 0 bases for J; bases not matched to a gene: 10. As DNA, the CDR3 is TGTGCCACCAGCAGAGATCGGGTCACACAGGGGATGAACACTGAAGCTTTCTTT. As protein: CATSRDRVTQGMNTEAFF.

CDR3 protein: CASSHRGDTDTQYF. The CDR3 region has the DNA TGTGCCAGCAGTCACCGGGGAGACACAGATACGCAGTATTTT. The chain joins TRBV27 to TRBJ2-3; D is possibly TRBD2 (5 bases). The CDR3 length is 14 residues. V gave up 5 bases and J gave up 2 bases, with 11 bases separating them. Germline CDR1 and CDR2: MNHEY and SMNVEV (reference sequence).

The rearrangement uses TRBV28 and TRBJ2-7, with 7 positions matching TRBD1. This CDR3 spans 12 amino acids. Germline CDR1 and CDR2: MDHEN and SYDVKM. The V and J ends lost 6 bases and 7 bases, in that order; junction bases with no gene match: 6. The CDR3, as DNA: TGTGCCAGCAGCCTTTTGGACAGGGAGCAGTACTTC. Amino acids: CASSLLDREQYF. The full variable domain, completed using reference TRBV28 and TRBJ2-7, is DVKVTQSSRYLVKRTGEKVFLECVQDMDHENMFWYRQDPGLGLRLIYFSYDVKMKEKGDIPEGYSVSREKKERFSLILESASTNQTSMYLCASSLLDREQYFGPGTRLTVT.

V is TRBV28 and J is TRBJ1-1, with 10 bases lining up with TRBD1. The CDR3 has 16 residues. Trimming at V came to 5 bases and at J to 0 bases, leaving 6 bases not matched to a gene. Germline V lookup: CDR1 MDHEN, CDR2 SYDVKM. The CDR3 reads CASSRGTGELNTEAFF. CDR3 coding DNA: TGTGCCAGCAGTAGAGGGACAGGGGAATTGAACACTGAAGCTTTCTTT.

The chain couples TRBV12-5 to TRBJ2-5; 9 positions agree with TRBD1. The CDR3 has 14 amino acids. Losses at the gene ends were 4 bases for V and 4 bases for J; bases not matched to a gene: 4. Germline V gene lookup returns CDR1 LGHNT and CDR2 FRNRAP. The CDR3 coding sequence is TGTGCTAGTGGTTCCCGACAGGGGGGAGAGACCCAGTACTTC. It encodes CASGSRQGGETQYF.

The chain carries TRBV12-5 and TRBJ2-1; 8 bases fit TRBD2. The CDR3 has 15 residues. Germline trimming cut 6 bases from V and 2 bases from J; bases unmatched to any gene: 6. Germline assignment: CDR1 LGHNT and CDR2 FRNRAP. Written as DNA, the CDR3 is TGTGCTAGTGGACCAATCGGGGGGGCCTACAATGAGCAGTTCTTC. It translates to CASGPIGGAYNEQFF.

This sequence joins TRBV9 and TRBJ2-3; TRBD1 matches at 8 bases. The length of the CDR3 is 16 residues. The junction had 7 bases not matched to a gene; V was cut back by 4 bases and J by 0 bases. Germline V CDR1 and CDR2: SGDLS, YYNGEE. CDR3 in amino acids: CASSSGGGGSTDTQYF. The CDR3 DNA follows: TGTGCCAGCAGCTCAGGGGGCGGAGGTAGCACAGATACGCAGTATTTT.

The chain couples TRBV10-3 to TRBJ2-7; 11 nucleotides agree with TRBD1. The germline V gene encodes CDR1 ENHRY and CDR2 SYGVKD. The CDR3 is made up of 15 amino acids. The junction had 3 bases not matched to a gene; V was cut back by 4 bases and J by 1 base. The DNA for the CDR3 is TGTGCCATCAGTGGGACAGGGGGCTTATCCTACGAGCAGTACTTC. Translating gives CAISGTGGLSYEQYF.

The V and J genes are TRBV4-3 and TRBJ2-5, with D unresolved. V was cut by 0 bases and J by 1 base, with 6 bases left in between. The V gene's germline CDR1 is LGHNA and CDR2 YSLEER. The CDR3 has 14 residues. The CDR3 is CASSQDTVQETQYF. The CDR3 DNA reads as TGCGCCAGCAGCCAAGATACAGTCCAAGAGACCCAGTACTTC.

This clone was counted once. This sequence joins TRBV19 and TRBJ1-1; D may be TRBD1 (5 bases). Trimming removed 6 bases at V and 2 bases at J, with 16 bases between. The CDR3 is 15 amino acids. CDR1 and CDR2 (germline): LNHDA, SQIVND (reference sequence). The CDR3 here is CASRGLGGRNTEAFF. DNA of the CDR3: TGTGCCAGTAGGGGGCTCGGGGGTAGAAACACTGAAGCTTTCTTT.

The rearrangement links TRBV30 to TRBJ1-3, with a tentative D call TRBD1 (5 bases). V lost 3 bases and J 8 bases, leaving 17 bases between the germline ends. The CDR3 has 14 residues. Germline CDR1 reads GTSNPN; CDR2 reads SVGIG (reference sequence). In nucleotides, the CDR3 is TGTGCCTGGAGATCCCAGGGATCCGCCGACACCATATATTTT. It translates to CAWRSQGSADTIYF.

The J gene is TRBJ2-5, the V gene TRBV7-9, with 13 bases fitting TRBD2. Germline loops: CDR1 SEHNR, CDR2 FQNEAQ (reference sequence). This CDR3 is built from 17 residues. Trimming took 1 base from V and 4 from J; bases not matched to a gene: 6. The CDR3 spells CASSLGLTSGGLETQYF. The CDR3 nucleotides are TGTGCCAGCAGCTTAGGGTTGACTAGCGGGGGGCTAGAGACCCAGTACTTC.